This T cell receptor beta chain was sequenced during a study of cytomegalovirus exposure and HLA in healthy donors. 13 Jbeta primers and 60 Vbeta primers were used for the PCR. Clones were sequenced by immunoSEQ multiplex PCR, and TCRdb holds only the in-frame ones, with some missing. The sample has 110,000 to 150,000 clones; about 8.9% are singletons. Findings and caveats of the study: The classifier, whose performance was assessed in both the original and validation cohorts, reportedly diagnosed cytomegalovirus status with high specificity and sensitivity.

As concerns this clone: Its antigen remains unknown.

The J segment lost 5 bases and the V segment lost 6 bases, leaving 8 bases of the junction unmatched. The germline V gene encodes CDR1 LNHDA and CDR2 SQIVND (reference sequence). The length of the CDR3 is 15 residues. The origin of this receptor is a man aged 45-65 years in good health and CMV-seronegative. The material sequenced was PBMCs. The chain combines TRBV19 with TRBJ1-5; 9 bases fit TRBD1. CDR3 loop: CASRTTGGFDQPQHF. The DNA of the CDR3 is TGTGCCAGTAGGACGACAGGGGGATTTGATCAGCCCCAGCATTTT.